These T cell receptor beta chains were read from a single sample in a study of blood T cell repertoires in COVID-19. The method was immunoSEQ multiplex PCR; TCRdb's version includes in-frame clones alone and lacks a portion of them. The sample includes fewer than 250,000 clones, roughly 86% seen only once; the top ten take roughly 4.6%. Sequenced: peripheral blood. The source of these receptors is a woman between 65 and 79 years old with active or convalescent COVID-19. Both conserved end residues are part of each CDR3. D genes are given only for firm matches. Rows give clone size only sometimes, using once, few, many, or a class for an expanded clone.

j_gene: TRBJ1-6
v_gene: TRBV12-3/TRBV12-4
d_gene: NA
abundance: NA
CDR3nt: TGTGCCAGCGCGGGAATTAATTCACCCCTCCACTTT
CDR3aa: CASAGINSPLHF

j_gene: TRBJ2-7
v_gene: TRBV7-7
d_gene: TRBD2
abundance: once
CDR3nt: TGTGCCAGCAGCCCCGACCGGACTAGCTACTACGAGCAGTACTTC
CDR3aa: CASSPDRTSYYEQYF

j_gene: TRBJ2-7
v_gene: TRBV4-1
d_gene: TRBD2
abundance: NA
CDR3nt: TGCGCCAGCAGCCCGCCTCTGCGGGGGACCTACGAGCAGTACTTC
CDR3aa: CASSPPLRGTYEQYF

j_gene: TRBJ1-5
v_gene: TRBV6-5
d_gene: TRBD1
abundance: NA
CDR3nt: TGTGCCAGCATCTCCGACAGGGCGGACCAGCCCCAGCATTTT
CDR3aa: CASISDRADQPQHF

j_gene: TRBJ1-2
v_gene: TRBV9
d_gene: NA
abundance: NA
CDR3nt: TGTGCCAGCAGCGCCCGAGAGAGGATACGCCTTAACTATGGCTACACCTTC
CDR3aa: CASSARERIRLNYGYTF

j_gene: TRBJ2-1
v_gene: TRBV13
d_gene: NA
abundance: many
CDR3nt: TGTGCCAGCAGCTGGTGGGCCCAGGATGAGCAGTTCTTC
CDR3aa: CASSWWAQDEQFF

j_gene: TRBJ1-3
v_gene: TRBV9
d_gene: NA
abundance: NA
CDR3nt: TGTGCCAGCAGCACCGCAGGGGCTGGAAACACCATATATTTT
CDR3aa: CASSTAGAGNTIYF

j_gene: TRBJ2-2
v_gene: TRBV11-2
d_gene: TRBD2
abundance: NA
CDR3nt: TGTGCCAGCAGCTTAGATCTACCTAGCGGGAGTTGGACCGGGGAGCTGTTTTTT
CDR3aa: CASSLDLPSGSWTGELFF

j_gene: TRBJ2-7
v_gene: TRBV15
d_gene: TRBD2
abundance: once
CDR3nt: TGTGCCACCAGCAGAGCCATTATCCTAGCGGGAGGGCTTACCCTCTCCTACGAGCAGTACTTC
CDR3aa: CATSRAIILAGGLTLSYEQYF

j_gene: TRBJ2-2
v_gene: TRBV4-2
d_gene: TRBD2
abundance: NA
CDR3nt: TGTGCCAGCAGCCAATTAGGTAATAGCGGGCAATATTCGAACACCGGGGAGCTGTTTTTT
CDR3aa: CASSQLGNSGQYSNTGELFF